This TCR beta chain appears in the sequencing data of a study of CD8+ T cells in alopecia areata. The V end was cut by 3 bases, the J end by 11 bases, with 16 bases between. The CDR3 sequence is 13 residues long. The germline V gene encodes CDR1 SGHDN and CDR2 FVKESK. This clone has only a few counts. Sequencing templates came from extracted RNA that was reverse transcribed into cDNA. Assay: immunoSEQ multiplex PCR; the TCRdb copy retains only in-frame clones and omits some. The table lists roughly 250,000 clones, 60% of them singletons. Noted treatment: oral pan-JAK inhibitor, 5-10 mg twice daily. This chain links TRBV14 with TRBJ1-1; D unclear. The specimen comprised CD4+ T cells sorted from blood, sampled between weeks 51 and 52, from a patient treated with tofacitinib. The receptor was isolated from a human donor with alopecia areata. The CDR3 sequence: CASSQFGQRIAFF. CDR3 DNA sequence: TGTGCCAGCAGCCAGTTCGGGCAGCGAATCGCTTTCTTT.